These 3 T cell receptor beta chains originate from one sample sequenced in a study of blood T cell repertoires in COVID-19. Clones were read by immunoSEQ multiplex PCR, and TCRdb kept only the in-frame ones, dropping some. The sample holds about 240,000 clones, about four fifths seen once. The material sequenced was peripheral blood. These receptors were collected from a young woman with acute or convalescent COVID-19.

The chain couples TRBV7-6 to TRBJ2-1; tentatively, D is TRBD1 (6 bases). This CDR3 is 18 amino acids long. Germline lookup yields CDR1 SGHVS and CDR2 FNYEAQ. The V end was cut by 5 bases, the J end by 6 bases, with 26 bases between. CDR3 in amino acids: CASSPTHLGQRVPNEQFF. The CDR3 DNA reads TGTGCCAGCAGCCCAACGCACCTCGGACAGAGGGTTCCCAATGAGCAGTTCTTC.

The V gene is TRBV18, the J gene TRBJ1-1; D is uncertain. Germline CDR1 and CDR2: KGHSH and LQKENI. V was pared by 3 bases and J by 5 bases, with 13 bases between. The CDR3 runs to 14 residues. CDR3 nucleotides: TGTGCCAGCTCACCGGAGGGTGGTGGGACTGAAGCTTTCTTT. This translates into CASSPEGGGTEAFF. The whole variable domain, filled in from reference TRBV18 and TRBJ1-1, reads NAGVMQNPRHLVRRRGQEARLRCSPMKGHSHVYWYRQLPEEGLKFMVYLQKENIIDESGMPKERFSAEFPKEGPSILRIQQVVRGDSAAYFCASSPEGGGTEAFFGQGTRLTVV.

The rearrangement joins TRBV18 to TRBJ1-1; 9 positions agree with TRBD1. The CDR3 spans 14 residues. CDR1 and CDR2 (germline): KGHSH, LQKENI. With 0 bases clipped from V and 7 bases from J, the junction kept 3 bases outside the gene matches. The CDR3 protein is CASSPPGTGHEAFF. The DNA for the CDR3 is TGTGCCAGCTCACCACCCGGGACAGGGCATGAAGCTTTCTTT.